This record covers a single T cell receptor beta chain. Antigen unknown. This entry is derived from a study of CXCR3-negative and CXCR3-positive naive CD8 T cells. As for the study in general: A total of 130 million to 150 million TRB reads was generated, with about 1.5 +/- 0.3 million per library. Study-wide results and limits: Naive subsets expressed similar surface CD5; TRB CDR3 features served to infer TCR strength. The TRB CDR3s that CXCR3-positive naive cells carried were more hydrophobic than those of CXCR3-negative naive cells. Whereas memory cells differed, naive CXCR3-negative and CXCR3-positive cells shared similar TRBV-TRBJ usage.

The germline V gene has CDR1 SGHVS and CDR2 FQNEAQ. The CDR3 contains 16 residues. The libraries of TRB cDNA were constructed through 5' RACE using UMI labels. TCRdb reprocessed the 5' RACE reads; each CDR3 protein has one entry and no DNA is given. The sample includes around 60,000 distinct CDR3 sequences. The sample comprised naive CXCR3+ CD8+ T cells from blood. Subset denoted: CD45RO-CCR7+CD27+CD95- naive CD8+ T cells expressing CXCR3 (TNR3+). The chain uses TRBV7-8 and TRBJ2-3. This clonotype was sampled from a human donor in good health. Some clones in this sample may be carry-over from other donors' samples. The CDR3 protein is CASSHPLPISTDTQYF.